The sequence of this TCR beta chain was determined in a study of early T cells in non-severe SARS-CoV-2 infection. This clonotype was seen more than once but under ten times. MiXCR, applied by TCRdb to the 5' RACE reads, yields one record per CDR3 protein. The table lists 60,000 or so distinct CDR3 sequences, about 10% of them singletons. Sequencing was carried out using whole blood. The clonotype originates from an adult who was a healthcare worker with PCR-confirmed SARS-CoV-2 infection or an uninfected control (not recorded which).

In DNA, the CDR3 is TGTGCCAGCAGTTCGGCAGGGTACTACGAGCAGTACTTC. This sequence encodes CASSSAGYYEQYF. J is TRBJ2-7 and V is TRBV27; tentatively, D is TRBD1 (5 bases). The CDR3 spans 13 residues. Germline V gives CDR1 MNHEY, CDR2 SMNVEV (reference sequence). The V end lost 4 bases, the J end lost 3 bases, and 10 bases lay between the germline ends.